Below are 21 T cell receptor beta chains sequenced from a single sample in a study of blood T cell repertoires in COVID-19. The table came from immunoSEQ multiplex PCR; TCRdb's copy has only in-frame clones and leaves some out. The repertoire consists of roughly 77,000 clones, with over 80% occurring once and the leading ten covering approximately 6.8%. The sample comprised peripheral blood. These receptors were taken from a woman aged 80 or older with active COVID-19.

V is TRBV10-3 and J is TRBJ2-1, with a possible D match to TRBD2 (6 bases). V lost 0 bases to trimming and J lost 6 bases, with 12 bases between them. In germline, CDR1 is ENHRY, CDR2 SYGVKD. This CDR3 is built from 15 residues. CDR3 sequence (DNA): TGTGCCATCAGTGAGTCTAAGGGAGGACGCAATGAGCAGTTCTTC. It encodes CAISESKGGRNEQFF.

On this clone itself: A junction end diverges from the germline sequence, so it may reflect a read error. The rearrangement links TRBV7-2 to TRBJ2-7, with TRBD2 as a possible D gene (6 bases). CDR3 size: 13 residues. Per the germline V gene, CDR1 is SGHTA and CDR2 is FQGNSA. CDR3 amino acids: CASRLGTYTSPAF. The CDR3 bases are TGTGCCAGCAGACTCGGGACTTATACCTCTCCGGCCTTC.

The V call is TRBV6-5, the J call TRBJ2-7; no firm D call. This CDR3 region has 12 residues. Trimming cost V 5 bases and J 2 bases, with 7 bases left between them. Germline V gives CDR1 MNHEY, CDR2 SVGAGI. CDR3 bases: TGTGCCAGCAGTAGCGAGGCCTACGAGCAGTACTTC. Protein product: CASSSEAYEQYF.

The rearrangement links TRBV16 to TRBJ2-7; maybe TRBD1 (5 bases). From germline, CDR1 is KGHSY and CDR2 FQNENV. The CDR3 is made up of 14 amino acids. V shed 1 base and J shed 2 bases, with 9 bases lying between them. The CDR3 protein is CASSQWSRAYEQYF. The CDR3 nucleotides read TGTGCCAGCAGCCAATGGAGCAGGGCCTACGAGCAGTACTTC.

The rearrangement uses TRBV29-1 and TRBJ1-5; tentative D call: TRBD1 (6 bases). Germline V gives CDR1 SQVTM, CDR2 ANQGSEA. The CDR3 contains 14 residues. Trimming removed 4 bases from V and 5 bases from J, with 15 bases in between. DNA of the CDR3: TGCAGCGTTGCAGACGGGACATTGGATCAGCCCCAGCATTTT. Its translation: CSVADGTLDQPQHF.

This clone appeared a few times. Here the CDR3 DNA reads TGTGCCAGCAGCGGCGACAGATGGAACACTGAAGCTTTCTTT. This gives the protein CASSGDRWNTEAFF. V gene TRBV7-3 combines with J gene TRBJ1-1, with D possibly being TRBD1 (5 bases). The CDR3 has 14 amino acids. The V end lost 5 bases, the J end lost 1 base, and 11 bases lay between the germline ends. The germline V gene encodes CDR1 SGHTA and CDR2 FQGTGA.

This chain connects TRBV3-1 (or the pseudogene TRBV3-2) to TRBJ2-2, with TRBD1 matching over 7 bases. Trimming at V came to 2 bases and at J to 5 bases, leaving 8 bases not matched to a gene. Germline CDR1 and CDR2: LGHDT and YNNKEL (reference sequence). The CDR3 is 16 amino acids. This CDR3 reads CASSQPLTGRTGELFF. CDR3 bases: TGTGCCAGCAGCCAACCTTTGACAGGGAGAACCGGGGAGCTGTTTTTT.

The chain couples TRBV11-1 to TRBJ1-1; no reliable D call. From germline, CDR1 is SGHAT and CDR2 FQDESV (reference sequence). The CDR3 loop spans 15 amino acids. V was cut by 3 bases and J by 2 bases, with 13 bases left in between. CDR3 loop: CASSFSATANTEAFF. The CDR3 DNA follows: TGTGCCAGCAGCTTTAGTGCAACAGCTAACACTGAAGCTTTCTTT.

The rearrangement links TRBV18 to TRBJ2-3, with D maybe TRBD1 (6 bases). The V end was cut by 2 bases, the J end by 4 bases, with 13 bases between. The CDR3 consists of 15 residues. Germline CDR1 and CDR2: KGHSH and LQKENI. In DNA, the CDR3 is TGTGCCAGCTCACCAGCGACAGGAGAATCAGATACGCAGTATTTT. Translated: CASSPATGESDTQYF.

This chain links TRBV23-1 with TRBJ2-5, with D possibly being TRBD1 (5 bases). TRBV23-1 belongs to the ORF category, with a function that is uncertain. The CDR3 covers 17 residues. V was clipped by 4 bases and J by 0 bases, with 18 bases between them. CDR3 residues: CASSPTRQRLYQETQYF. DNA for the CDR3: TGCGCCAGCAGTCCAACACGACAGCGCTTATACCAAGAGACCCAGTACTTC.

The chain combines TRBV7-9 with TRBJ1-5, with a weak D call TRBD1 (6 bases). The length of the CDR3 is 17 residues. Germline V gives CDR1 SEHNR, CDR2 FQNEAQ (reference sequence). V was shortened by 1 base and J by 0 bases, with 13 bases between the two germline ends. The CDR3 DNA is TGTGCCAGCAGCTTAGTCGGACAGATACATAGCAATCAGCCCCAGCATTTT. Translated, it gives CASSLVGQIHSNQPQHF.

The chain recombines TRBV24-1 with TRBJ1-2; D is uncertain. V gave up 5 bases and J gave up 2 bases, with 11 bases separating them. This CDR3 region has 14 residues. The germline CDR1 and CDR2 sequences are KGHDR and SFDVKD. CDR3 DNA: TGTGCCACCAGTGCCACCACAGAGAACTATGGCTACACCTTC. Protein: CATSATTENYGYTF.

This chain links TRBV5-1 with TRBJ2-2; 11 bases align to TRBD2. Unmatched junction bases numbered 6, after V lost 5 bases and J lost 0 bases. There are 17 residues in the CDR3. CDR1 is SGHRS, CDR2 YFSETQ, per germline. The CDR3 DNA reads TGCGCCAGCAGGCACGGGACTAGCGGATCGAACACCGGGGAGCTGTTTTTT. Amino acids: CASRHGTSGSNTGELFF. Full variable domain (outside the CDR3, taken from reference TRBV5-1 and TRBJ2-2): KAGVTQTPRYLIKTRGQQVTLSCSPISGHRSVSWYQQTPGQGLQFLFEYFSETQRNKGNFPGRFSGRQFSNSRSEMNVSTLELGDSALYLCASRHGTSGSNTGELFFGEGSRLTVL.

This chain joins TRBV27 and TRBJ1-6, with 9 bases that match TRBD1. The length of the CDR3 is 13 residues. With 7 bases clipped from V and 10 bases from J, the junction kept 5 bases outside the gene matches. Germline V CDR1 and CDR2: MNHEY, SMNVEV (reference sequence). CDR3 amino acids: CASTYRGQSPLHF. CDR3 in DNA: TGTGCCAGCACATACAGGGGGCAATCACCCCTCCACTTT.

The rearrangement joins TRBV7-8 to TRBJ2-4, with TRBD2 matching 9 bases. After removal of 4 bases from V and 0 bases from J, the junction contained 10 bases not matched to a gene. The CDR3 loop spans 18 amino acids. Germline V gene lookup returns CDR1 SGHVS and CDR2 FQNEAQ. CDR3 protein: CASSYRSGSPIAKNIQYF. CDR3 nucleotides: TGTGCCAGCAGCTACCGTAGCGGGAGTCCGATAGCCAAAAACATTCAGTACTTC.

The rearrangement joins TRBV21-1 to TRBJ1-5; the table calls TRBD1, which could not be checked here. TRBV21-1 is an annotated pseudogene. The CDR3 has 18 amino acids. The CDR3 nucleotides read TGTGCCAGCAGCAAAGCGATGGCCGGGACAACAACGAATCAGCCCCAGCATTTT. Amino acid sequence: CASSKAMAGTTTNQPQHF.

The rearrangement uses TRBV28 and TRBJ2-3; TRBD1 might be the D (6 bases). CDR3 size: 15 residues. V was cut by 7 bases and J by 0 bases, with 14 bases left in between. Germline V gene data show CDR1 as MDHEN and CDR2 as SYDVKM. The CDR3 DNA reads as TGTGCCAGCAACCTAGGGGGTGCTAGCACAGATACGCAGTATTTT. Protein: CASNLGGASTDTQYF.

The rearrangement links TRBV9 to TRBJ2-5; TRBD2 aligns across 11 bases. With V trimmed by 2 bases and J by 3 bases, 3 bases remained unmatched. The CDR3 consists of 15 residues. The germline V gene has CDR1 SGDLS and CDR2 YYNGEE. The CDR3 sequence is CASSVGTSGKETQYF. The DNA for the CDR3 is TGTGCCAGCAGCGTCGGGACTAGCGGAAAAGAGACCCAGTACTTC.

The rearrangement links TRBV19 to TRBJ2-7; the match to TRBD1 covers 7 bases. In germline, CDR1 is LNHDA, CDR2 SQIVND (reference sequence). The V and J ends lost 3 bases and 5 bases, in that order; junction bases with no gene match: 10. The CDR3 loop spans 15 amino acids. The CDR3 DNA reads TGTGCCAGTAGTATGAGTAACAGGGGTAAGGACGAGCAGTACTTC. This encodes CASSMSNRGKDEQYF.

The rearrangement links TRBV28 to TRBJ2-1; maybe TRBD2 (6 bases). The CDR3 extends over 15 amino acids. V lost 5 bases, J lost 3 bases, and 14 bases lay in between. Germline V CDR1 and CDR2: MDHEN, SYDVKM. CDR3 amino acids: CASSHGRRGYNEQFF. The DNA for the CDR3 is TGTGCCAGCAGTCACGGCCGGAGGGGCTACAATGAGCAGTTCTTC. Full variable domain (rest looked up from reference TRBV28 and TRBJ2-1): DVKVTQSSRYLVKRTGEKVFLECVQDMDHENMFWYRQDPGLGLRLIYFSYDVKMKEKGDIPEGYSVSREKKERFSLILESASTNQTSMYLCASSHGRRGYNEQFFGPGTRLTVL.

This rearrangement joins TRBV19 to TRBJ2-5, with TRBD2 as a possible D gene (5 bases). V was trimmed by 10 bases and J by 5 bases, leaving 17 bases between them. Germline assignment: CDR1 LNHDA and CDR2 SQIVND (reference sequence). The CDR3 has 13 amino acids. The CDR3 region is CATGAGSLETQYF. In DNA form, the CDR3 reads TGTGCCACCGGCGCGGGCTCTTTGGAGACCCAGTACTTC.